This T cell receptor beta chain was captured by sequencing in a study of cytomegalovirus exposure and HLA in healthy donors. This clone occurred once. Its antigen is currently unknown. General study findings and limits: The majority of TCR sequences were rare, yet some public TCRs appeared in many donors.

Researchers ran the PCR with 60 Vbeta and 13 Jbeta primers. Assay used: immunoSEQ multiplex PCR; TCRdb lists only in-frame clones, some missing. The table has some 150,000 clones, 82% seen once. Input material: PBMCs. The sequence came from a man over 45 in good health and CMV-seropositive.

In nucleotides, the CDR3 is TGTGCCACCAGCAGAGTGGTTGGGGGGGAGACCCAGTACTTC. It translates to CATSRVVGGETQYF. This chain uses TRBV15 with TRBJ2-5, with TRBD2 as a possible D gene (6 bases). The germline CDR1 and CDR2 sequences are LNHNV and YYDKDF (reference sequence). The CDR3 has 14 amino acids. Trimming shortened V by 1 base and J by 5 bases, and 11 bases separated the two germline ends.